This T cell receptor (beta chain) appears in the sequencing data of a study of cytomegalovirus exposure and HLA in healthy donors. General observations from the study: TCR beta sequences reportedly predicted the HLA-A and HLA-B alleles of most subjects accurately. Rarity characterized most TCR sequences, yet some public TCRs appeared in many donors. Excluded were some V segments that proved indistinguishable, including TRBV6-2 and TRBV6-3. Using the classifier, cytomegalovirus status was reportedly diagnosed with high specificity and sensitivity.

The study ran its PCR with 60 Vbeta and 13 Jbeta primers. The table came from immunoSEQ multiplex PCR; TCRdb's copy has only in-frame clones and leaves some out. The sample includes roughly 100,000 clones, about four fifths seen only once; the top ten take around 5.3%. This clone turned up a few times. Its antigen is unknown. In germline, CDR1 is MGHDK, CDR2 SYGVNS. The CDR3 contains 14 residues. Trimming at V came to 2 bases and at J to 3 bases, leaving 2 bases not matched to a gene. The receptor was isolated from a woman aged 40 to 50 in good health and CMV-seronegative. The source material was PBMCs. The V and J genes are TRBV25-1 and TRBJ2-7; 9 bases map to TRBD1. This chain's CDR3 is CASSETGGRYEQYF. The CDR3 DNA is TGTGCCAGCAGTGAAACAGGGGGCCGCTACGAGCAGTACTTC.